The 14 T cell receptor beta chains below were found in one sample sequenced in a study of T cell repertoires in aging, cancer and after chemotherapy. A mixed TRB-A/B primer pool amplified rearranged TRB by multiplex touch-down PCR. A single record per CDR3 protein comes from TCRdb applying MiXCR to the multiplex PCR reads. The sample has over a thousand distinct CDR3 sequences; more than 25% are singletons. Peripheral blood genomic DNA, not sorted cells or RNA, was the template. The source material was blood. These receptors were obtained from a human donor with a solid tumor.

The V and J genes are TRBV6-5 and TRBJ1-5, with TRBD1 identical over 8 bases. The CDR3 covers 19 residues. Losses at the gene ends were 5 bases for V and 3 bases for J; bases not matched to a gene: 18. Germline values: CDR1 MNHEY, CDR2 SVGAGI. CDR3 loop: CASSPSPGQGGGYNQPQHF. The CDR3 coding sequence is TGTGCCAGCAGTCCCTCCCCCGGACAGGGAGGAGGTTACAATCAGCCCCAGCATTTT.

Worth noting for this clonotype: This may stem from a read error, because a much larger clone lies one nucleotide away. The genes are TRBV4-3 and TRBJ1-1; D gene ambiguous. This CDR3 has 16 amino acids. Germline V gene data show CDR1 as LGHNA and CDR2 as YSLEER. V was cut by 0 bases and J by 5 bases, with 16 bases left in between. CDR3 region: CASSQDWTGLGTEAFF. Here the CDR3 DNA reads TGCGCCAGCAGCCAAGATTGGACGGGGTTGGGGACTGAAGCTTTCTTT.

By share of the sample, this clonotype is large. V and J are TRBV11-3 and TRBJ1-3; 7 bases map to TRBD1. CDR1 SGHNT and CDR2 YENEEA come from the germline V gene. V lost 1 base to trimming and J lost 4 bases; unmatched junction nucleotides: 4. This CDR3 contains 15 residues. CDR3 DNA: TGTGCCAGCAGCTTAGTACCGGGACAGGGAAACACCATATATTTT. The encoded protein is CASSLVPGQGNTIYF.

The chain has TRBV7-9 and TRBJ2-3, with TRBD2 matching over 13 bases. With 1 base clipped from V and 4 bases from J, the junction kept 2 bases outside the gene matches. The CDR3 length is 16 residues. CDR1 and CDR2 (germline): SEHNR, FQNEAQ (reference sequence). The CDR3 DNA is TGTGCCAGCAGCTTAGTGACTAGCGGGGGGTCAGATACGCAGTATTTT. Amino acids: CASSLVTSGGSDTQYF.

By sample fraction, this clonotype is medium-sized. The chain recombines TRBV11-3 with TRBJ1-1; no clear D gene. Trimming took off 1 base at V and 7 bases at J, with 10 bases between the two ends. CDR1 and CDR2 from the germline V gene are SGHNT and YENEEA. The CDR3 runs to 13 residues. CDR3 region: CASSLGSGSEAFF. The DNA for the CDR3 is TGTGCCAGCAGCTTAGGTAGCGGGAGTGAAGCTTTCTTT. Complete variable domain (other parts from reference TRBV11-3 and TRBJ1-1): EAGVVQSPRYKIIEKKQPVAFWCNPISGHNTLYWYLQNLGQGPELLIRYENEEAVDDSQLPKDRFSAERLKGVDSTLKIQPAELGDSAVYLCASSLGSGSEAFFGQGTRLTVV.

The chain combines TRBV30 with TRBJ1-6; perhaps TRBD1 as D (5 bases). Per germline, CDR1 GTSNPN and CDR2 SVGIG (reference sequence). The CDR3 runs to 17 residues. V lost 0 bases and J lost 7, with 19 bases in between. CDR3 loop: CAWSVARNKGRNSPLHF. The CDR3 DNA follows: TGTGCCTGGAGTGTAGCCCGTAACAAGGGACGGAATTCACCCCTCCACTTT.

This chain links TRBV7-9 with TRBJ2-7; D gene ambiguous. Trimming took off 5 bases at V and 5 bases at J, with 10 bases between the two ends. Germline V gene sequence: CDR1 SEHNR, CDR2 FQNEAQ (reference sequence). The CDR3 is made up of 12 amino acids. The CDR3 region is CASSPAFDEQYF. Written as DNA, the CDR3 is TGTGCCAGCAGCCCTGCCTTTGACGAGCAGTACTTC.

The V call is TRBV11-2, the J call TRBJ1-1, with D maybe TRBD1 (5 bases). The CDR3 is 14 residues long. V dropped 3 bases and J dropped 1 base, with 9 bases sitting between them. Germline V gene data show CDR1 as SGHAT and CDR2 as FQNNGV. Here the CDR3 reads CASSFEGPNTEAFF. The CDR3 nucleotides are TGTGCCAGCAGCTTCGAGGGACCGAACACTGAAGCTTTCTTT.

By frequency in the sample, this clonotype is medium-sized. The chain couples TRBV5-4 to TRBJ1-2, with D perhaps matching TRBD1 (6 bases). Trimming cost V 3 bases and J 8 bases, with 14 bases left between them. There are 13 residues in the CDR3. Germline V lookup: CDR1 SGHNT, CDR2 YYREEE (reference sequence). The CDR3 here is CASSSGQWVGYTF. The CDR3 DNA reads TGTGCCAGCAGCTCCGGACAGTGGGTAGGCTACACCTTC.

This clonotype has a handful of counts. The chain carries TRBV18 and TRBJ2-2, with 8 bases aligning to TRBD1. Trimming at V came to 5 bases and at J to 4 bases, leaving 6 bases not matched to a gene. This CDR3 comprises 15 residues. Germline V gene lookup returns CDR1 KGHSH and CDR2 LQKENI. Here the CDR3 DNA reads TGTGCCAGCTCAGTGGACAGGGTGACCACCGGGGAGCTGTTTTTT. It is translated as CASSVDRVTTGELFF.

By frequency in the sample, this clonotype is large (0.1 to 1%). The gene calls are TRBV11-3 and TRBJ2-7; 10 nucleotides match TRBD2. The germline V gene has CDR1 SGHNT and CDR2 YENEEA. CDR3 length: 17 amino acids. The V segment lost 5 bases and the J segment 3 bases; nucleotides outside the gene matches: 13. CDR3 in DNA: TGTGCCAGCAGCCCCCACACGGCGGGACTAGCGATCTACGAGCAGTACTTC. Its protein product is CASSPHTAGLAIYEQYF.

By share, this clonotype counts as medium-sized. The J gene is TRBJ2-7, the V gene TRBV11-2; a possible D gene is TRBD2 (7 bases). V was cut by 4 bases and J by 5 bases, with 18 bases left in between. This CDR3 spans 15 amino acids. CDR1 and CDR2 (germline): SGHAT, FQNNGV. CDR3 residues: CASSSWGRAGDEQYF. The CDR3 region has the DNA TGTGCCAGCAGCTCCTGGGGGAGGGCAGGGGACGAGCAGTACTTC.

By its share, this clonotype is medium-sized. The chain combines TRBV14 with TRBJ2-7; no clear D. CDR3 size: 15 residues. Germline V lookup: CDR1 SGHDN, CDR2 FVKESK. The V and J ends lost 3 bases and 4 bases respectively, with 16 bases between them. The CDR3 spells CASSHHHRPKYEQYF. CDR3 in DNA: TGTGCCAGCAGCCACCACCACCGCCCAAAATACGAGCAGTACTTC.

This clonotype rates as medium-sized (0.01 to 0.1%). The chain is built from TRBV7-9 and TRBJ2-2; D is uncertain. CDR1 and CDR2 from the germline V gene are SEHNR and FQNEAQ (reference sequence). The CDR3 totals 12 residues. The V and J ends lost 1 base and 6 bases respectively, with 3 bases between them. The CDR3 sequence is CASSLESGELFF. CDR3 DNA sequence: TGTGCCAGCAGCTTAGAATCCGGGGAGCTGTTTTTT. Full variable domain (missing parts from reference TRBV7-9 and TRBJ2-2): DTGVSQNPRHKITKRGQNVTFRCDPISEHNRLYWYRQTLGQGPEFLTYFQNEAQLEKSRLLSDRFSAERPKGSFSTLEIQRTEQGDSAMYLCASSLESGELFFGEGSRLTVL.